At least ten counts were recorded for the clone carrying this T cell receptor beta chain. These data originate in a study of T cells in Graves' hyperthyroidism and ophthalmopathy. TCR beta CDR3 sequences were amplified from RNA transcripts. HTBI primers were the set used in a first-round RT-PCR of the TCR CDR3. Each CDR3 protein gets one entry after TCRdb re-called the multiplex PCR reads with MiXCR. The repertoire includes around 720,000 distinct CDR3 sequences, approximately 36% of them detected once, and around 29% sits in the top ten. The germline V and J ends were trimmed by 5 bases and 1 base, with 9 bases remaining between them. Germline V CDR1 and CDR2: SQVTM, ANQGSEA. There are 12 residues in the CDR3.

The clonotype comes from a woman between 40 and 55 years old with Graves' hyperthyroidism. Sequencing was performed on blood. This chain joins TRBV29-1 and TRBJ2-7; D is undetermined. Written as DNA, the CDR3 is TGCAGCGTTCAGCTTGCGTCCTACGAGCAGTACTTC. Translating gives CSVQLASYEQYF.